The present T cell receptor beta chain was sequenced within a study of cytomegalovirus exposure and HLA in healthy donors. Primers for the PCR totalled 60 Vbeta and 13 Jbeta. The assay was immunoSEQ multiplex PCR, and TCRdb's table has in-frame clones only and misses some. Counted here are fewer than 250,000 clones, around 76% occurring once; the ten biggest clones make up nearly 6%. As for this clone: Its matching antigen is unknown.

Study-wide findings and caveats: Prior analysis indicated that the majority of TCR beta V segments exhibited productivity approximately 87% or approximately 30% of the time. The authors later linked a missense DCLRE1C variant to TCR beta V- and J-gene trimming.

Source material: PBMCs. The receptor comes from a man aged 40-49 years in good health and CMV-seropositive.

CDR3 bases: TGTGCCAGCTCCTCGACAGAGACTGGTAGTCAGCCCCAGCATTTT. This sequence encodes CASSSTETGSQPQHF. The chain employs TRBV18 and TRBJ1-5; a possible D gene is TRBD1 (5 bases). CDR1 and CDR2 (germline): KGHSH, LQKENI. The CDR3 is 15 amino acids. The ends were cut back, 6 bases at V and 6 bases at J, with 18 bases in the middle.